A selection of T cell receptor beta chains follows, all from one sample in a study of shared clonotypes between healthy human individuals. The protocol was immunoSEQ multiplex PCR, while the TCRdb copy is restricted to in-frame clones and leaves out a portion. Of over a million clones listed, around 97% are singletons. The sequenced sample consisted of naive CD4+ T cells sorted from blood. These receptors all come from a man aged 30 to 39 in good health. Both conserved end residues are part of each CDR3. D genes are given only for firm matches. The size of a clone is reported for some rows only, either as once, few or many, or as a class for expanded clones.

D	size	J	V	DNA	CDR3
.	.	TRBJ2-5	TRBV2	TGTGCCAGCAGTGAACTCGGGGGAAGAGAGACCCAGTACTTC	CASSELGGRETQYF
.	.	TRBJ2-1	TRBV5-1	TGCGCCAGCAGCTTGCACCGGGACTCGACCGTATACAATGAGCAGTTCTTC	CASSLHRDSTVYNEQFF
.	once	TRBJ2-7	TRBV30	TGTGCCTGGAGTTGGACTGGGAACTCCTACGAGCAGTACTTC	CAWSWTGNSYEQYF
.	.	TRBJ2-7	TRBV15	TGTGCCACCAGCAGAGGGGGAGCGGGTTTCGAGCAGTACTTC	CATSRGGAGFEQYF
.	.	TRBJ2-3	TRBV5-4	TGTGCCAGCAGCTCCCCGGGCGGGGGCCTCACAGATACGCAGTATTTT	CASSSPGGGLTDTQYF
TRBD2	.	TRBJ2-5	TRBV5-1	TGCGCCAGCAGCTTGGCTCGCCTAGCGGGAGGGCGGTTGGGAGAGACCCAGTACTTC	CASSLARLAGGRLGETQYF
.	.	TRBJ2-7	TRBV5-6	TGTGCCAGCAGCTTGTCTGGAAGCTCCTACGAGCAGTACTTC	CASSLSGSSYEQYF
.	.	TRBJ2-7	TRBV18	TGTGCCAGCTCACCGAAGAGGGTCAGCGCCTACGAGCAGTACTTC	CASSPKRVSAYEQYF
.	.	TRBJ2-7	TRBV2	TGTGCCAGCAGTGAACAGGGGCAGTTCTACGAGCAGTACTTC	CASSEQGQFYEQYF
.	.	TRBJ1-2	TRBV15	TGTGCCACCAGCAGAGATAGGGTCGGACTGAACTATGGCTACACCTTC	CATSRDRVGLNYGYTF
.	.	TRBJ2-7	TRBV5-6	TGTGCCAGCAGGCCCACAGGATTCTCCTACGAGCAGTACTTC	CASRPTGFSYEQYF
TRBD1	.	TRBJ2-1	TRBV2	TGTGCCAGCAGTGGCCCCGGGACAGATAACAATGAGCAGTTCTTC	CASSGPGTDNNEQFF
.	.	TRBJ2-1	TRBV5-1	TGCGCCAGCAGCTTGGGGTCCGGCTCCCATGAGCAGTTCTTC	CASSLGSGSHEQFF
.	once	TRBJ1-3	TRBV7-9	TGTGCCAGCAGCCCTCACAGGGCCAACACCATATATTTT	CASSPHRANTIYF
.	.	TRBJ2-7	TRBV28	TGTGCCAGCACTTCTTTGGCCCATATTTCCTACGAGCAGTACTTC	CASTSLAHISYEQYF